Below are 32 T cell receptor beta chains sequenced from a single sample in a study of radiotherapy plus CTLA-4 blockade in lung cancer. Generated by immunoSEQ multiplex PCR, the TCRdb table keeps only in-frame clones and is missing some. The repertoire holds tens of thousands of clones, with 72% as singletons. Specimen: peripheral blood, collected from a patient treated with radiotherapy plus ipilimumab. These receptor sequences come from a human donor with non-small cell lung cancer who had stable disease on radiotherapy plus ipilimumab.

This chain links TRBV7-8 with TRBJ2-1; no clear D gene. Trimming stripped 1 base from V and 8 bases from J, with 15 bases between. CDR3 length: 15 residues. CDR1 is SGHVS and CDR2 is FQNEAQ in the germline V gene. DNA of the CDR3: TGTGCCAGCAGCTTAGAGTCGTTGTCCGGGTATGAGCAGTTCTTC. Protein product: CASSLESLSGYEQFF.

The V call is TRBV5-6, the J call TRBJ2-5; D unclear. The CDR3 sequence is 15 residues long. CDR1 is SGHDT and CDR2 is YYEEEE in the germline V gene. V was cut by 3 bases and J by 5 bases, with 17 bases left in between. Here the CDR3 DNA reads TGTGCCAGCAGCTACCGAATGCAGTCTGGTGAGACCCAGTACTTC. It translates to CASSYRMQSGETQYF. Full variable domain (rest looked up from reference TRBV5-6 and TRBJ2-5): DAGVTQSPTHLIKTRGQQVTLRCSPKSGHDTVSWYQQALGQGPQFIFQYYEEEERQRGNFPDRFSGHQFPNYSSELNVNALLLGDSALYLCASSYRMQSGETQYFGPGTRLLVL.

The V call is TRBV30, the J call TRBJ1-2; 8 nucleotides line up with TRBD1. Germline V lookup: CDR1 GTSNPN, CDR2 SVGIG (reference sequence). This CDR3 spans 18 amino acids. With 3 bases clipped from V and 1 base from J, the junction kept 16 bases outside the gene matches. The CDR3 spells CAWSRLWAGGPYNYGYTF. The CDR3 DNA reads as TGTGCCTGGAGCCGACTTTGGGCAGGGGGCCCCTATAACTATGGCTACACCTTC.

The chain recombines TRBV19 with TRBJ1-1; TRBD1 aligns across 10 bases. Germline loops: CDR1 LNHDA, CDR2 SQIVND (reference sequence). V lost 1 base to trimming and J lost 4 bases; unmatched junction nucleotides: 0. The CDR3 sequence is 14 residues long. The CDR3 region is CASSIGDRGTEAFF. CDR3 coding DNA: TGTGCCAGTAGTATAGGGGACAGGGGCACTGAAGCTTTCTTT.

V gene TRBV5-1 combines with J gene TRBJ1-4; 7 positions agree with TRBD1. This CDR3 contains 16 residues. V gave up 3 bases and J gave up 5 bases; unmatched junction bases: 10. Germline loops: CDR1 SGHRS, CDR2 YFSETQ. CDR3 sequence reads: CASSSSGGQRNEKLFF. Here the CDR3 DNA reads TGCGCCAGCAGCTCATCCGGGGGACAGCGGAATGAAAAACTGTTTTTT.

This chain uses TRBV5-1 with TRBJ2-2; 7 bases match TRBD1. Trimming at V came to 5 bases and at J to 0 bases, leaving 4 bases not matched to a gene. The CDR3 totals 15 residues. Germline V gene lookup returns CDR1 SGHRS and CDR2 YFSETQ. The CDR3 loop reads CASSPGTANTGELFF. In DNA form, the CDR3 reads TGCGCCAGCAGTCCCGGGACAGCGAACACCGGGGAGCTGTTTTTT.

This clone showed up just a few times. The chain joins TRBV30 to TRBJ1-1, with D perhaps TRBD1 (5 bases). CDR1 and CDR2 from the germline V gene are GTSNPN and SVGIG (reference sequence). CDR3 size: 13 residues. V was pared by 1 base and J by 1 base, with 7 bases between. The CDR3 nucleotides read TGTGCCTGGAGTGCCAGGGCGAACACTGAAGCTTTCTTT. This gives the protein CAWSARANTEAFF.

The rearrangement joins TRBV5-1 to TRBJ2-1, with 14 bases identical to TRBD2. J lost 7 bases, V lost 3 bases, and 3 bases had no gene match. The CDR3 contains 15 residues. The germline V gene encodes CDR1 SGHRS and CDR2 YFSETQ. The CDR3, as DNA: TGCGCCAGCAGCTGGACTAGCGGGGGGAGTAATGAGCAGTTCTTC. Translating it yields CASSWTSGGSNEQFF.

The chain is built from TRBV11-3 and TRBJ2-3, with a possible D match to TRBD1 (5 bases). The germline CDR1 and CDR2 sequences are SGHNT and YENEEA. Between the trimmed V and J ends, which lost 6 bases and 1 base, there was a span of 8 bases. The CDR3 totals 13 residues. CDR3 in DNA: TGTGCCAGCAGACTCAGGGGCACAGATACGCAGTATTTT. Its protein is CASRLRGTDTQYF.

In this sample, this clone turned up a few times. The chain carries TRBV6-6 and TRBJ2-7, with D perhaps TRBD2 (6 bases). The germline CDR1 and CDR2 sequences are MNHNY and SVGAGI (reference sequence). V was cut by 6 bases and J by 0 bases, with 12 bases left in between. The CDR3 covers 14 residues. Here the CDR3 reads CASSIAESSYEQYF. The CDR3 DNA sequence: TGTGCCAGCAGCATAGCGGAAAGCTCCTACGAGCAGTACTTC.

This chain connects TRBV7-9 to TRBJ1-6; D is uncertain. The CDR3 runs 14 residues. Germline-derived CDR1 and CDR2 are SEHNR and FQNEAQ (reference sequence). With 2 bases removed from V and 5 bases from J, the gap between germline ends came to 7 bases. CDR3 loop: CASSLITDNSPLHF. The CDR3 DNA sequence: TGTGCCAGCAGCTTAATCACAGATAATTCACCCCTCCACTTT.

V gene TRBV7-8 combines with J gene TRBJ2-1; D may be TRBD2 (5 bases). The germline CDR1 and CDR2 sequences are SGHVS and FQNEAQ. Trimming stripped 2 bases from V and 6 bases from J, with 11 bases between. This CDR3 is built from 14 residues. CDR3: CASSLRREPNEQFF. CDR3 nucleotide sequence: TGTGCCAGCAGCTTACGCCGGGAACCCAATGAGCAGTTCTTC.

The genes are TRBV19 and TRBJ2-2; no clear D. CDR1 is LNHDA and CDR2 is SQIVND in the germline V gene (reference sequence). This CDR3 comprises 13 residues. Trimming removed 3 bases from V and 6 bases from J, with 8 bases in between. The chain's CDR3 is CASSIVTPGELFF. The CDR3 bases are TGTGCCAGTAGTATTGTCACACCCGGGGAGCTGTTTTTT.

The chain couples TRBV6-4 to TRBJ2-7; 8 bases align to TRBD1. V was pared by 6 bases and J by 2 bases, with 3 bases of the junction left unmatched. The CDR3 is 13 amino acids. Germline CDR1 is MRHNA and CDR2 is SNTAGT. CDR3 residues: CASSRQGPYEQYF. The DNA for the CDR3 is TGTGCCAGCAGCCGACAGGGGCCCTACGAGCAGTACTTC.

This rearrangement joins TRBV29-1 to TRBJ1-1; D is unresolved. Germline CDR1 SQVTM, CDR2 ANQGSEA. CDR3 length equals 13 residues. Trimming pared 7 bases from V and 5 bases from J, leaving 17 bases between. The CDR3 sequence is CSGASRSGTEAFF. The CDR3 nucleotides are TGCAGCGGAGCAAGCAGGTCAGGAACTGAAGCTTTCTTT.

The chain couples TRBV6-5 to TRBJ1-6; 9 nucleotides line up with TRBD1. Trimming at V came to 4 bases and at J to 7 bases, leaving 8 bases not matched to a gene. The V gene's germline CDR1 is MNHEY and CDR2 SVGAGI. The CDR3 is 16 residues long. For the CDR3, the DNA is TGTGCCAGCAGTTCGGCGCGACAGGGGGTAAATTCACCCCTCCACTTT. Translation gives CASSSARQGVNSPLHF.

V is TRBV5-1 and J is TRBJ2-7; possibly TRBD1 for D (6 bases). Germline V gene sequence: CDR1 SGHRS, CDR2 YFSETQ. V shed 4 bases and J shed 8 bases, with 19 bases lying between them. The CDR3 loop spans 14 amino acids. For the CDR3, the DNA is TGCGCCAGCAGCCCCGAGGTAGGGGGTACAAAGCAGTACTTC. Translating it yields CASSPEVGGTKQYF.

This sequence joins TRBV4-1 and TRBJ2-5; 7 bases map to TRBD1. In germline, CDR1 is MGHRA, CDR2 YSYEKL. This CDR3 spans 15 amino acids. Losses at the gene ends were 3 bases for V and 0 bases for J; bases not matched to a gene: 4. This chain's CDR3 is CASSQAQGDQETQYF. CDR3 nucleotides: TGCGCCAGCAGCCAGGCTCAGGGGGACCAAGAGACCCAGTACTTC.

This rearrangement joins TRBV9 to TRBJ1-6; D not resolved. Trimming pared 2 bases from V and 10 bases from J, leaving 13 bases between. There are 14 residues in the CDR3. The V gene's germline CDR1 is SGDLS and CDR2 YYNGEE. The CDR3 region is CASSVGQASSPLHF. CDR3 nucleotides: TGTGCCAGCAGCGTGGGCCAAGCCTCATCACCCCTCCACTTT.

The chain recombines TRBV9 with TRBJ2-1; D not resolved. V lost 4 bases and J lost 5, with 13 bases in between. The CDR3 totals 14 residues. Germline lookup yields CDR1 SGDLS and CDR2 YYNGEE. Here the CDR3 DNA reads TGTGCCAGCAGCTCCCGCAGGCTTGACAATGAGCAGTTCTTC. Encoded protein: CASSSRRLDNEQFF.

The chain combines TRBV5-1 with TRBJ2-2; 10 bases line up with TRBD1. The germline V gene has CDR1 SGHRS and CDR2 YFSETQ. The CDR3 has 15 amino acids. V lost 4 bases to trimming and J lost 7 bases; unmatched junction nucleotides: 7. As DNA, the CDR3 is TGCGCCAGCAGCCCCACGACAGGGGGCCACGGGGAGCTGTTTTTT. Amino acid sequence: CASSPTTGGHGELFF. Full variable domain (outside the CDR3, taken from reference TRBV5-1 and TRBJ2-2): KAGVTQTPRYLIKTRGQQVTLSCSPISGHRSVSWYQQTPGQGLQFLFEYFSETQRNKGNFPGRFSGRQFSNSRSEMNVSTLELGDSALYLCASSPTTGGHGELFFGEGSRLTVL.

The V gene is TRBV11-2, the J gene TRBJ1-1, with D unresolved. The V and J ends lost 5 bases and 4 bases respectively, with 14 bases between them. This CDR3 is built from 14 residues. The germline V gene encodes CDR1 SGHAT and CDR2 FQNNGV. The DNA of the CDR3 is TGTGCCAGCAGCCTCGGGAACTGGGGCACTGAAGCTTTCTTT. This translates into CASSLGNWGTEAFF.

The chain couples TRBV7-8 to TRBJ1-5, with D perhaps matching TRBD1 (5 bases). The V and J ends lost 5 bases and 1 base respectively, with 15 bases between them. CDR1 and CDR2 (germline): SGHVS, FQNEAQ. The CDR3 length is 16 residues. The CDR3 DNA follows: TGTGCCAGCAGCCCCTGGGGGGGGTTGAGCAATCAGCCCCAGCATTTT. Its translation: CASSPWGGLSNQPQHF.

This clone came up once. The gene calls are TRBV7-9 and TRBJ2-1; possible D gene TRBD2, 7 bases. In germline, CDR1 is SEHNR, CDR2 FQNEAQ (reference sequence). With 8 bases removed from V and 5 bases from J, the gap between germline ends came to 13 bases. The CDR3 is 13 amino acids. CDR3: CASSAGAHNEQFF. The CDR3 region has the DNA TGTGCCAGCTCCGCGGGGGCACACAATGAGCAGTTCTTC.

The chain has TRBV7-2 and TRBJ1-5; D is uncertain. CDR3 length equals 14 residues. With 5 bases removed from V and 2 bases from J, the gap between germline ends came to 10 bases. The V gene's germline CDR1 is SGHTA and CDR2 FQGNSA. CDR3 bases: TGTGCCAGCAGCCTGGGAGGTCGCAATCAGCCCCAGCATTTT. Translating gives CASSLGGRNQPQHF. Complete variable domain (other parts from reference TRBV7-2 and TRBJ1-5): GAGVSQSPSNKVTEKGKDVELRCDPISGHTALYWYRQSLGQGLEFLIYFQGNSAPDKSGLPSDRFSAERTGGSVSTLTIQRTQQEDSAVYLCASSLGGRNQPQHFGDGTRLSIL.

The rearrangement joins TRBV4-3 to TRBJ1-2; the match to TRBD1 covers 11 bases. Germline V gives CDR1 LGHNA, CDR2 YSLEER. The CDR3 loop spans 17 amino acids. The ends lost 0 bases at V and 5 bases at J; junction bases unmatched: 8. The DNA for the CDR3 is TGCGCCAGCAGCCAAGACGGCGGGACAGGGGGGCCATATGGCTACACCTTC. Translation gives CASSQDGGTGGPYGYTF.

The V and J genes are TRBV30 and TRBJ1-3; D unclear. Germline V gene data show CDR1 as GTSNPN and CDR2 as SVGIG (reference sequence). Trimming cost V 2 bases and J 5 bases, with 16 bases left between them. The CDR3 is made up of 15 amino acids. CDR3 sequence (DNA): TGTGCCTGGAGTTTTCACCGGGGAGTACGAAACACCATATATTTT. Its translation is CAWSFHRGVRNTIYF.

This chain connects TRBV9 to TRBJ2-3; D is unclear. V dropped 0 bases and J dropped 2 bases, with 13 bases sitting between them. This CDR3 contains 16 residues. Germline assignment: CDR1 SGDLS and CDR2 YYNGEE. The CDR3 bases are TGTGCCAGCAGCGTAGAGTGGGCTGGAACCACAGATACGCAGTATTTT. Amino acids: CASSVEWAGTTDTQYF.

The chain recombines TRBV10-1 with TRBJ2-6; 7 bases align to TRBD1. This CDR3 region has 16 residues. Germline V gene data show CDR1 as WNHNN and CDR2 as SYGVQD (reference sequence). V gave up 3 bases and J gave up 2 bases; unmatched junction bases: 4. As DNA, the CDR3 is TGCGCCAGCAGTGACCCCGGACAGGCTGGGGCCAACGTCCTGACTTTC. Translation gives CASSDPGQAGANVLTF.

The rearrangement uses TRBV2 and TRBJ2-7; tentative D call: TRBD1 (5 bases). This CDR3 is built from 16 residues. Trimming took 0 bases from V and 5 from J, leaving 17 bases between them. Germline-derived CDR1 and CDR2 are SNHLY and FYNNEI. Written as DNA, the CDR3 is TGTGCCAGCAGTGAAGCGCTTCCTGGGGCCAACGACGAGCAGTACTTC. This sequence encodes CASSEALPGANDEQYF.

This clone has a single count. The chain recombines TRBV9 with TRBJ2-5; 11 bases are shared with TRBD2. The CDR3 is 16 amino acids. Germline assignment: CDR1 SGDLS and CDR2 YYNGEE. V lost 4 bases and J lost 1; bases outside the gene matches: 6. The CDR3 here is CASSSHSGGAQETQYF. Here the CDR3 DNA reads TGTGCCAGCAGCTCTCATAGCGGGGGGGCCCAAGAGACCCAGTACTTC.

The chain combines TRBV11-1 with TRBJ2-1; D is possibly TRBD2 (6 bases). V lost 3 bases and J 4 bases, leaving 13 bases between the germline ends. The CDR3 sequence is 15 residues long. Germline V lookup: CDR1 SGHAT, CDR2 FQDESV (reference sequence). CDR3 in DNA: TGTGCCAGCAGCTTGTTAGCGGTAGAATACAATGAGCAGTTCTTC. Residues: CASSLLAVEYNEQFF.